The present TCR beta chain was sequenced within a study of cytomegalovirus exposure and HLA in healthy donors. Across the whole study: Out of 150 million to 200 million T cells, an earlier analysis found 117 million unique TCR beta sequences in total. General study results and limits: The Asian-associated ancestry cluster reportedly had fewer N-insertions than the approximately 690-donor mean in a later analysis. Immune exposure was documented only through CMV serostatus.

Concerning this clone: What it binds is not known.

PCR used 60 Vbeta primers and 13 Jbeta primers. Data came from immunoSEQ multiplex PCR; TCRdb stores just in-frame clones and leaves some out. Found here are about 140,000 clones, more than 55% of them singletons; the top ten hold 6% to 8%. From germline, CDR1 is SGHRS and CDR2 YFSETQ. Trimming removed 4 bases from V and 4 bases from J, with 17 bases in between. This CDR3 has 15 residues. The receptor was isolated from a woman aged 55-70 years in good health and CMV-seronegative. The J gene is TRBJ2-5, the V gene TRBV5-1; perhaps TRBD2 as D (5 bases). Sequenced sample: PBMCs. This CDR3 is CASSAPDGGRETQYF. The CDR3 nucleotides read TGCGCCAGCAGCGCACCTGATGGCGGGCGAGAGACCCAGTACTTC.